Following are 7 T cell receptor beta chains from one sample sequenced in a study of cytomegalovirus exposure and HLA in healthy donors. 13 Jbeta primers and 60 Vbeta primers were used for the PCR. Sequenced by immunoSEQ multiplex PCR; TCRdb stores in-frame clones only, minus some. This table holds roughly 120,000 clones, about 80% found once. Material for sequencing was PBMCs. The receptors shown here come from a woman between 35 and 50 years old in good health and CMV-seropositive.

Concerning this clone: In the same sample, other DNA sequences code for this CDR3. This sequence joins TRBV27 and TRBJ1-2; 7 bases are a match to TRBD1. Germline assignment: CDR1 MNHEY and CDR2 SMNVEV (reference sequence). The CDR3 extends over 15 amino acids. The junction had 10 bases not matched to a gene; V was cut back by 2 bases and J by 7 bases. The CDR3 protein is CASSLNRGDDSGYTF. CDR3 DNA: TGTGCCAGCAGTTTAAACAGGGGCGACGATTCTGGCTACACCTTC.

The chain recombines TRBV6-4 with TRBJ1-1; 8 bases are a match to TRBD1. The CDR3 sequence is 13 residues long. With V trimmed by 3 bases and J by 4 bases, 1 base remained unmatched. The germline V gene has CDR1 MRHNA and CDR2 SNTAGT. The CDR3 loop is CASSEQGATEAFF. As DNA, the CDR3 is TGTGCCAGCAGTGAGCAGGGGGCCACTGAAGCTTTCTTT.

V is TRBV19 and J is TRBJ2-3, with D possibly called TRBD1 or TRBD2 (6 bases each). The CDR3 has 17 residues. Germline CDR1 is LNHDA and CDR2 is SQIVND (reference sequence). Trimming removed 10 bases at V and 4 bases at J, with 27 bases between. The CDR3 loop is CATRGEASSALADTQYF. The CDR3, as DNA: TGTGCCACTAGGGGGGAGGCCTCTTCAGCCCTAGCAGATACGCAGTATTTT. The full variable domain, rest sourced from reference TRBV19 and TRBJ2-3, is DGGITQSPKYLFRKEGQNVTLSCEQNLNHDAMYWYRQDPGQGLRLIYYSQIVNDFQKGDIAEGYSVSREKKESFPLTVTSAQKNPTAFYLCATRGEASSALADTQYFGPGTRLTVL.

This clone was observed a single time. J is TRBJ2-7 and V is TRBV30, with a tentative D call TRBD1 (5 bases). This CDR3 has 13 amino acids. The germline V gene has CDR1 GTSNPN and CDR2 SVGIG (reference sequence). V was shortened by 4 bases and J by 7 bases, with 17 bases between the two germline ends. In DNA form, the CDR3 reads TGTGCCTGGATTAAACTCCGGTCAGGGGAGCAGTACTTC. This translates into CAWIKLRSGEQYF.

The V and J genes are TRBV11-2 and TRBJ2-5, with a weak D call TRBD2 (5 bases). This CDR3 comprises 17 residues. Germline CDR1 reads SGHAT; CDR2 reads FQNNGV. Trimming cost V 0 bases and J 1 base, with 15 bases left between them. The DNA for the CDR3 is TGTGCCAGCAGCTTAGAGGCGGGCCTTTGGACCCAAGAGACCCAGTACTTC. This gives the protein CASSLEAGLWTQETQYF.

The J gene is TRBJ2-3, the V gene TRBV18; 9 nucleotides agree with TRBD1. CDR1 is KGHSH and CDR2 is LQKENI in the germline V gene. The CDR3 has 16 residues. Losses at the gene ends were 3 bases for V and 0 bases for J; bases not matched to a gene: 4. The CDR3 sequence: CASSPTTGGSTDTQYF. The CDR3 region has the DNA TGTGCCAGCTCACCGACGACAGGGGGGAGCACAGATACGCAGTATTTT.

The chain employs TRBV11-1 and TRBJ2-7, with a weak D call TRBD2 (5 bases). CDR1 is SGHAT and CDR2 is FQDESV in the germline V gene (reference sequence). The CDR3 runs 15 residues. Trimming cost V 5 bases and J 2 bases, with 16 bases left between them. CDR3 residues: CASSPFSSGTYEQYF. CDR3 DNA: TGTGCCAGCAGCCCGTTCTCCTCGGGGACCTACGAGCAGTACTTC.